These 9 T cell receptor beta chains were sequenced from one sample in a study of blood T cell repertoires in COVID-19 (TCRdb year 2020). The library relied on the immunoSEQ multiplex PCR assay. In TCRdb, the immuneACCESS table is reduced to in-frame sequences with V and J assigned. These tables do not hold every clone; where another copy was compared, an unresolved V gene accounts for under half, and the others remain unexplained. For this sample the table gives about 74,000 clones, of which over 75% were detected only once. Roughly 2.7% of the sample rests with the top ten. Sequenced: peripheral blood. The receptors derive from a man aged 65 to 79 with active or convalescent COVID-19.

The V and J genes are TRBV14 and TRBJ2-5, with TRBD2 matching over 10 bases. The CDR3 length is 16 residues. With V trimmed by 5 bases and J by 1 base, 7 bases remained unmatched. Germline V gene sequence: CDR1 SGHDN, CDR2 FVKESK. DNA for the CDR3: TGTGCCAGCAGCAACTTAGCGGGAGGAACCCAAGAGACCCAGTACTTC. It yields the protein CASSNLAGGTQETQYF.

The rearrangement joins TRBV5-1 to TRBJ1-4, with D uncertain. The CDR3 is 17 residues long. Trimming took off 0 bases at V and 0 bases at J, with 12 bases between the two ends. The V gene's germline CDR1 is SGHRS and CDR2 YFSETQ. This CDR3 reads CASSLVGGLSTNEKLFF. CDR3 coding DNA: TGCGCCAGCAGCTTGGTCGGAGGGCTATCAACTAATGAAAAACTGTTTTTT.

This chain links TRBV18 with TRBJ2-7, with 7 bases lining up with TRBD2. Losses at the gene ends were 6 bases for V and 0 bases for J; bases not matched to a gene: 8. CDR3 size: 15 residues. CDR1 and CDR2 (germline): KGHSH, LQKENI. The CDR3 nucleotides are TGTGCCAGCTCCCCGTGGCGGGGGAGCTCCTACGAGCAGTACTTC. Translation: CASSPWRGSSYEQYF.

The V gene is TRBV6-5, the J gene TRBJ1-2; tentatively, D is TRBD1 (5 bases). This CDR3 comprises 14 residues. CDR1 MNHEY and CDR2 SVGAGI come from the germline V gene. The V end was cut by 1 base, the J end by 4 bases, with 10 bases between. DNA of the CDR3: TGTGCCAGCAGTTACTATGGGGGGGGCTATGGCTACACCTTC. Protein product: CASSYYGGGYGYTF.

V gene TRBV28 combines with J gene TRBJ1-5, with D possibly TRBD1 on 6 matching bases. There are 16 residues in the CDR3. CDR1 and CDR2 (germline): MDHEN, SYDVKM. V lost 5 bases to trimming and J lost 1 base, with 15 bases between them. Here the CDR3 DNA reads TGTGCCAGCAGTCCCCTCGGGGGGCTGAGCAATCAGCCCCAGCATTTT. Translating it yields CASSPLGGLSNQPQHF.

The CDR3 DNA reads as TGTGCCAGCAGTAATACAGGAATCACTGAAGCTTTCTTT. Residues: CASSNTGITEAFF. The chain uses TRBV6-5 and TRBJ1-1; D possibly corresponds to TRBD1 (5 bases). CDR1 and CDR2 (germline): MNHEY, SVGAGI. Trimming cost V 5 bases and J 4 bases, with 11 bases left between them. This CDR3 comprises 13 residues.

The gene calls are TRBV5-1 and TRBJ2-1; weak D call: TRBD1 (6 bases). CDR1 and CDR2 (germline): SGHRS, YFSETQ. V lost 0 bases to trimming and J lost 4 bases, with 11 bases between them. The CDR3 is 15 amino acids. CDR3 sequence (DNA): TGCGCCAGCAGCTTGGGCATCGGACAGTACAATGAGCAGTTCTTC. It translates to CASSLGIGQYNEQFF.

V and J are TRBV18 and TRBJ1-3; D unclear. This CDR3 is 22 amino acids long. Germline lookup yields CDR1 KGHSH and CDR2 LQKENI. V lost 4 bases and J lost 0, with 31 bases in between. CDR3 in DNA: TGTGCCAGCTCACGATCGCGTACCGGGATGACTTCTACTAATTTCTCTGGAAACACCATATATTTT. Translated: CASSRSRTGMTSTNFSGNTIYF.

The chain joins TRBV11-3 to TRBJ2-1, with TRBD2 matching 11 bases. Germline trimming cut 5 bases from V and 7 bases from J; bases unmatched to any gene: 7. Germline values: CDR1 SGHNT, CDR2 YENEEA. There are 15 residues in the CDR3. Here the CDR3 reads CASSPTSGSANEQFF. The DNA for the CDR3 is TGTGCCAGCAGCCCCACTAGCGGGAGTGCTAATGAGCAGTTCTTC.